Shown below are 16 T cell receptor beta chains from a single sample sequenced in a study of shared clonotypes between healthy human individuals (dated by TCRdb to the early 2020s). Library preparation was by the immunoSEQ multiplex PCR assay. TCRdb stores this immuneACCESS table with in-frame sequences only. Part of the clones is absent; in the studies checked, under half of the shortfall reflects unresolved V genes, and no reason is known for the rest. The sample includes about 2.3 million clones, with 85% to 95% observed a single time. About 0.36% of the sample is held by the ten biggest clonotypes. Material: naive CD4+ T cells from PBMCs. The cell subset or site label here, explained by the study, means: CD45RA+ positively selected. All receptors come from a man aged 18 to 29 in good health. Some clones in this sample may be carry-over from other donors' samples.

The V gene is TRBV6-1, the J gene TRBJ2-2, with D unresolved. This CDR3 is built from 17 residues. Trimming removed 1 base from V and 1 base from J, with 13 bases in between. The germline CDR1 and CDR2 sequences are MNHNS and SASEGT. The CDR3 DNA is TGTGCCAGCAGTGAAGGCGGCCTTGGCATGAACACCGGGGAGCTGTTTTTT. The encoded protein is CASSEGGLGMNTGELFF.

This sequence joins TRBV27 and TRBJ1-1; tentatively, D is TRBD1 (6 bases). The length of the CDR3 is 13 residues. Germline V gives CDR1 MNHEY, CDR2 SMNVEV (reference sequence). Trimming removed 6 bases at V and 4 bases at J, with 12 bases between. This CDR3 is CASRPRGSTEAFF. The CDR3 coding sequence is TGTGCCAGCAGACCCAGGGGTTCCACTGAAGCTTTCTTT.

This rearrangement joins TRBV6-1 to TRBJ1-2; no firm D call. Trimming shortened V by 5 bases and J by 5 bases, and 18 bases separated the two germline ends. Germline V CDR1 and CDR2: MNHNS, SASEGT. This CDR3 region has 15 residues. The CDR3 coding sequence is TGTGCCAGCAGTCAAGACCGAGGCACCCCATATGGCTACACCTTC. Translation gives CASSQDRGTPYGYTF.

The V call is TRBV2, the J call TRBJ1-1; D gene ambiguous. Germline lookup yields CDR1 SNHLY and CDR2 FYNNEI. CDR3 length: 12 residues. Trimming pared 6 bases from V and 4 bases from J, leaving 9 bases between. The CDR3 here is CASSPYITEAFF. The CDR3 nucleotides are TGTGCCAGCAGCCCGTATATCACTGAAGCTTTCTTT.

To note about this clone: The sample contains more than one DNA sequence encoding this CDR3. This chain's CDR3 is CASSFWGSGANVLTF. CDR3 in DNA: TGTGCCAGCAGTTTTTGGGGATCTGGGGCCAACGTCCTGACTTTC. The chain links TRBV27 to TRBJ2-6; D is unresolved. The CDR3 consists of 15 residues. The ends were cut back, 3 bases at V and 1 base at J, with 7 bases in the middle. Germline-derived CDR1 and CDR2 are MNHEY and SMNVEV (reference sequence).

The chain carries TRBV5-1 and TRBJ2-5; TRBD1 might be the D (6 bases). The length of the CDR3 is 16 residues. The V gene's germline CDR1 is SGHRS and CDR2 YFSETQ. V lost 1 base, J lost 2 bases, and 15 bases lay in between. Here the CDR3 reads CASSLNHHREQETQYF. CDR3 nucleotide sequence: TGCGCCAGCAGCTTGAATCACCACAGGGAGCAAGAGACCCAGTACTTC.

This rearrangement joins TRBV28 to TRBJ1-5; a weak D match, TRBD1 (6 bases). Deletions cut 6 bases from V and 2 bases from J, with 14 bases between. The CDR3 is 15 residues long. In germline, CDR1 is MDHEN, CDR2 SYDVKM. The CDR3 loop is CASSPDSGGNQPQHF. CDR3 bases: TGTGCCAGCAGCCCAGATTCAGGGGGCAATCAGCCCCAGCATTTT.

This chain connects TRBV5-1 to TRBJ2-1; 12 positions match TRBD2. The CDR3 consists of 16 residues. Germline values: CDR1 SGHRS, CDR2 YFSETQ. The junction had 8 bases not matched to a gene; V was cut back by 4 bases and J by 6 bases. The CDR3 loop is CASSDPSGRDGNEQFF. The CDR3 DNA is TGCGCCAGCAGCGACCCTAGCGGGAGGGATGGCAATGAGCAGTTCTTC.

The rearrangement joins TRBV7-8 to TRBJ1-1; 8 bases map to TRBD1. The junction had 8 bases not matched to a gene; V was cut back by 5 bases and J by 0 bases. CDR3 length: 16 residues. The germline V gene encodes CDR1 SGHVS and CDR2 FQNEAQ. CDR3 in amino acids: CASSARQGPLNTEAFF. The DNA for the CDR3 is TGTGCCAGCAGCGCCCGACAGGGGCCGCTGAACACTGAAGCTTTCTTT.

The CDR3: CASSWGLAGASTDTQYF. The CDR3 DNA reads as TGCGCCAGCAGCTGGGGACTAGCGGGGGCTAGCACAGATACGCAGTATTTT. This chain connects TRBV5-1 to TRBJ2-3; 14 bases map to TRBD2. J lost 0 bases, V lost 3 bases, and 3 bases had no gene match. CDR3 size: 17 residues. The germline gives CDR1 SGHRS, CDR2 YFSETQ.

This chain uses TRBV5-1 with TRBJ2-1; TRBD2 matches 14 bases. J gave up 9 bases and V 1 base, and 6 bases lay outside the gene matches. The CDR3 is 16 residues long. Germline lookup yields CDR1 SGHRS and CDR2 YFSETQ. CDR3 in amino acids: CASSLTGLAGVIEQFF. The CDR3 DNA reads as TGCGCCAGCAGCTTGACGGGACTAGCGGGAGTAATTGAGCAGTTCTTC.

CDR3 region: CASSFAGTGPQETQYF. CDR3 in DNA: TGTGCCAGCAGCTTTGCCGGGACAGGACCACAAGAGACCCAGTACTTC. The chain combines TRBV4-2 with TRBJ2-5, with TRBD1 matching 8 bases. J gave up 2 bases and V 5 bases, and 10 bases lay outside the gene matches. Germline V gene sequence: CDR1 LGHNA, CDR2 YNFKEQ. This CDR3 has 16 amino acids.

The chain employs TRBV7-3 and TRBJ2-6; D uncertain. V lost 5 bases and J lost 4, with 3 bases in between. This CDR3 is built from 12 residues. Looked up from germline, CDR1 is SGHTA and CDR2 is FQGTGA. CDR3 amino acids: CASSAGANVLTF. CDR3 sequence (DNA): TGTGCCAGCAGCGCCGGGGCCAACGTCCTGACTTTC.

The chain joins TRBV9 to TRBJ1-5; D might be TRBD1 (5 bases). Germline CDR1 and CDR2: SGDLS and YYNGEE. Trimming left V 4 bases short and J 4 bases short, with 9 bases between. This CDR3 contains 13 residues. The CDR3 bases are TGTGCCAGCAGCCCGACAGAAAATCAGCCCCAGCATTTT. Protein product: CASSPTENQPQHF.

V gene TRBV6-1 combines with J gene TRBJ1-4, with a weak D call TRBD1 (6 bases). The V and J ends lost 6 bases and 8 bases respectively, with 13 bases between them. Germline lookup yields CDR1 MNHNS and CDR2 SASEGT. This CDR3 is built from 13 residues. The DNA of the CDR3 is TGTGCCAGCAGGGGAGAGGACAGAGAAAAACTGTTTTTT. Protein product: CASRGEDREKLFF.

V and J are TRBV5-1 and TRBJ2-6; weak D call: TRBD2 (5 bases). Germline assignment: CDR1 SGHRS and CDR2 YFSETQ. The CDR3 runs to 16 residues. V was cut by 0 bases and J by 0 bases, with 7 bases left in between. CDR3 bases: TGCGCCAGCAGCTTGGAGGAGGCCTCTGGGGCCAACGTCCTGACTTTC. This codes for CASSLEEASGANVLTF.